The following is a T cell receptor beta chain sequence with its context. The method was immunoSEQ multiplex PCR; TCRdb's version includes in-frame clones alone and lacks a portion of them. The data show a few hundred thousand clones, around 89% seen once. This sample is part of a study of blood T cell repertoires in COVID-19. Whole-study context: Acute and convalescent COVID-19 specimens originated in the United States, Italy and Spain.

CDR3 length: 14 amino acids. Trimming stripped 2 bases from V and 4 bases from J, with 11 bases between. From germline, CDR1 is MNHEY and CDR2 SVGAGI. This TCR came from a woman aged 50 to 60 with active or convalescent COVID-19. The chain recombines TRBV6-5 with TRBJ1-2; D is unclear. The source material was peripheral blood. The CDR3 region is CASSYRGSFYGYTF. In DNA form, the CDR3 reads TGTGCCAGCAGTTACCGAGGCAGCTTCTATGGCTACACCTTC.